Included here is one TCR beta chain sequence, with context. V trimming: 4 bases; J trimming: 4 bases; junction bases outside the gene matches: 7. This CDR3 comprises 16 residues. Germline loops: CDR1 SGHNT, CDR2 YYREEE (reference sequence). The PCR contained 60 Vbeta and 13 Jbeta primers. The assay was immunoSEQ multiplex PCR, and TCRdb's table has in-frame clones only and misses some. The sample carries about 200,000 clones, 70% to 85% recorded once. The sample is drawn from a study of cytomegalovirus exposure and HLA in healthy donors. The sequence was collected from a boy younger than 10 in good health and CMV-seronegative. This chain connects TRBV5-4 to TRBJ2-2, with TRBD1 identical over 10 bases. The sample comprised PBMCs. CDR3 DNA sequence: TGTGCCAGCAGCCCCCCACGGACAGGGGGCACCGGGGAGCTGTTTTTT. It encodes CASSPPRTGGTGELFF.